The sequence of this TCR beta chain was determined in a study of T cells in Graves' hyperthyroidism and ophthalmopathy. Looking at the study overall: Peripheral blood was collected at initial diagnosis, before any treatment. Notes on the study in general: Within blood appeared most thyroid clonotypes that had expanded above 0.001.

This clonotype was recorded many times. Its antigen is unknown. The CDR3 extends over 15 amino acids. With 7 bases removed from V and 6 bases from J, the gap between germline ends came to 16 bases. In germline, CDR1 is MDHEN, CDR2 SYDVKM. Amplified TCR beta CDR3 regions came from RNA transcripts. The HTBI set primed first-round TCR CDR3 RT-PCR. TCRdb recomputed calls from the multiplex PCR reads with MiXCR, one row per CDR3 protein. The sample consists of 600,000 to 650,000 distinct CDR3 sequences, roughly 17% of them appearing once. Graves' hyperthyroidism without ophthalmopathy progression within 18 months was termed stable.

The chain combines TRBV28 with TRBJ1-6, with D unclear. The sequence derives from a woman aged 25 to 39 with Graves' hyperthyroidism. Sequenced material: blood. The CDR3 sequence is CASTWRRILNSPLHF. CDR3 DNA: TGTGCCAGCACCTGGAGACGGATCCTTAATTCACCCCTCCACTTT. Full variable domain (remainder filled in from reference TRBV28 and TRBJ1-6): DVKVTQSSRYLVKRTGEKVFLECVQDMDHENMFWYRQDPGLGLRLIYFSYDVKMKEKGDIPEGYSVSREKKERFSLILESASTNQTSMYLCASTWRRILNSPLHFGNGTRLTVT.